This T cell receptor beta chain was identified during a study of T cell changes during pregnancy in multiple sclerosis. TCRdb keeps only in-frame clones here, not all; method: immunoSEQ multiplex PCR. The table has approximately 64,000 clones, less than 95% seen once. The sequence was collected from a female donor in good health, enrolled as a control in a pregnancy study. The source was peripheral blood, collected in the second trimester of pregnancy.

CDR3 region: CASSPPSGELFF. CDR3 bases: TGTGCCAGCTCACCACCCTCCGGGGAGCTGTTTTTT. This chain uses TRBV18 with TRBJ2-2; D ambiguous. V lost 0 bases to trimming and J lost 6 bases, with 2 bases between them. The CDR3 sequence is 12 residues long. Germline loops: CDR1 KGHSH, CDR2 LQKENI. Filled out from reference TRBV18 and TRBJ2-2, the complete variable domain reads NAGVMQNPRHLVRRRGQEARLRCSPMKGHSHVYWYRQLPEEGLKFMVYLQKENIIDESGMPKERFSAEFPKEGPSILRIQQVVRGDSAAYFCASSPPSGELFFGEGSRLTVL.